This entry lists 3 T cell receptor beta chains sequenced from one sample in a study of beta chain features in type 1 diabetes. These TCRs are of unknown antigen specificity. Sequenced material consisted of expressed TCRB transcripts (all of the isolated RNA was reverse transcribed). Libraries were prepared by immunoSEQ multiplex PCR; TCRdb keeps only in-frame clonotypes and omits some of them. The sample consists of some 360,000 clones, 9.6% of them appearing once. Overall study results and limits: Shorter TCRB CDR3s, moderately but significantly so, marked every one of the four CD4+ subsets in Type 1 diabetes patients.

Material: central memory CD4+ T cells from blood. These receptors were obtained from a man aged 25-40 years with type 1 diabetes.

Points on this clone: With a much larger clone just one base away, this may be a read error. J is TRBJ2-3 and V is TRBV10-3; D is unresolved. Germline CDR1 reads ENHRY; CDR2 reads SYGVKD. CDR3 length: 11 residues. CDR3 region: CASSFLDTQYF. As DNA, the CDR3 is TGTGCCAGCAGTTTTTTAGATACGCAGTATTTT.

This rearrangement joins TRBV5-1 to TRBJ1-1; 8 nucleotides align to TRBD1. V lost 2 bases, J lost 3 bases, and 0 bases stayed unmatched. There are 13 residues in the CDR3. CDR1 and CDR2 (germline): SGHRS, YFSETQ. CDR3 sequence reads: CASSLQGDTEAFF. DNA of the CDR3: TGCGCCAGCAGCTTACAGGGGGACACTGAAGCTTTCTTT.

J is TRBJ2-1 and V is TRBV9, with D possibly TRBD1 on 6 matching bases. CDR3 length: 13 residues. The germline CDR1 and CDR2 sequences are SGDLS and YYNGEE. Trimming removed 8 bases at V and 2 bases at J, with 11 bases between. The CDR3 nucleotides read TGTGCCAGTTCTACAGGGACCTACAATGAGCAGTTCTTC. It specifies CASSTGTYNEQFF.